This TCR beta chain was sequenced during a study of CD8 T cells in Susac syndrome. Study results and caveats: That the number of individuals in its TCR sequencing and HLA analysis was relatively small was acknowledged by the study.

The RNA, roughly 0.5 to 1 ug, was put through reverse transcription using random hexamers. The authors amplified TCR beta CDR3 across 54 Vbeta and 13 Jbeta using immunoSEQ multiplex PCR. TCRdb analysed the immunoSEQ multiplex PCR reads with MiXCR anew, one entry per CDR3 protein. The sample contains 330,000 or so distinct CDR3 sequences, about 82% of which appear only once. A note on this clonotype: Its specificity is unknown.

The CDR3 is made up of 15 amino acids. CDR1 is MDHEN and CDR2 is SYDVKM in the germline V gene. With 2 bases removed from V and 2 bases from J, the gap between germline ends came to 10 bases. Treatment-naive patients with stable or active relapsing-remitting disease were the multiple sclerosis controls. Negative isolation yielded CD8+ and CD4+ T cells; FACS enriched TEMRA cells. The chain joins TRBV28 to TRBJ1-5; D is undetermined. This TCR derives from a human donor with multiple sclerosis. What was sequenced was CD8+ T cells from PBMCs. CDR3 amino acids: CASSLMGYGNQPQHF. CDR3 nucleotides: TGTGCCAGCAGTTTAATGGGTTATGGCAATCAGCCCCAGCATTTT.